The T cell receptor beta chain described here comes from a study of T-cell memory formation after mild COVID-19 (dated by TCRdb to about 2021). Looking at the study overall: TCR sequence clusters from the two donors were largely donor specific. The cohort was made up of two young adult volunteers, one female and one male, who were previously healthy. Longitudinal TCRalpha and TCRbeta repertoire sequencing tracked T-cell clones expanding and contracting after mild COVID-19 in a couple of donors. Overall study results and their limits: Only a couple of mild cases were covered by the study, and larger cohorts that include severe cases with pre-infection samples were considered necessary. Some responding clones were detected in pre-infection memory, which suggested that pre-existing cross-reactive memory T cells had joined the SARS-CoV-2 response. Contracting CD4+ clones turned up mainly in the CM and EM memory subsets, whereas EMRA was where CD8+ clones were enriched. SARS-CoV-2 specificity was not confirmed for the second-wave clones peaking on day 37. Clones contracting from day 15 to 85 had balanced CD4/CD8 phenotypes, while a second wave expanding from day 15 to 37 was biased towards CD4+.

Ficoll-Paque density gradient centrifugation was used to isolate PBMCs. This clonotype was seen more than once but under ten times. Its binding antigen is unknown. Base qualities are missing; no much larger clone stands one base away. Compared with germline, V lacks 4 bases and J lacks 1 base; bases without a gene match: 2. The CDR3 goes from the cysteine to the phenylalanine over 15 residues. Only the CDR3 portion is preserved as DNA: 45 bases, with reading frame beginning at the first base. From the germline V gene, CDR1 is SGHTA and CDR2 is FQGNSA. The run used an Illumina NovaSeq 6000. TCRalpha and TCRbeta cDNA libraries were constructed by 5'RACE with constant-segment primers, with sample barcodes and unique molecular identifiers being introduced. RNA was extracted from every sample with Trizol reagent. Library amplification was performed in two PCR steps, and a second sample barcode and Illumina TruSeq adapters were introduced in the second step. Sequencing of the libraries was done on an Illumina NovaSeq, producing 2 x 150 bp paired-end reads. For the original study's pipeline: With migec v1.2.7, reads were demultiplexed and then collapsed into UMI-guided consensus sequences. Using mixcr v2.1.11, UMI consensuses were aligned to TRA and TRB V and J templates and then assembled into clonotypes. A clonotype was counted as expanded or contracted only when both edgeR and NoisET called the clonotype significant, with the noise models trained on biological replicates. edgeR calls used a false discovery rate-adjusted p below 0.01 and a log2 fold-change threshold of 1. As an exploratory analysis of dynamics, max-normalized trajectories of the 1000 most abundant clonotypes were examined with PCA combined with hierarchical clustering. Separately sequenced CD4+ and CD8+ repertoires were used to assign the CD4 or CD8 phenotype of responding clones. Using fastp at Q25 and MiXCR, TCRdb reprocessed the public reads and kept productive beta chains. Identical CDR3 proteins give one entry, which carries the most common genes and DNA. The V and J calls shown here were made by TCRdb, not taken from the authors' results. Present in this sample are tens of thousands of distinct CDR3 sequences, 15% to 20% of which were seen just once. The ten biggest clones cover around 31% of the sample.

This sequence originates from an adult woman who had mild COVID-19 (a few samples of this study predate the infection). The sample titles of this study are shuffled in the database, so cell type and time point are left out; the donor was told from shared clones. The receptor chain draws on TRBV7-2 and TRBJ2-2, with 8 bases matching TRBD2. The source material was PBMCs or a T cell subset sorted from them (not recorded which). The sequenced DNA is TGTGCCAGCAGCTCGCTAGCGGGGAACACCGGGGAGCTGTTTTTT. This yields the protein CASSSLAGNTGELFF.